The 27 T cell receptor beta chains given below trace back to one sample, sequenced in a study of blood T cell repertoires in COVID-19. The data were produced by immunoSEQ multiplex PCR, yet TCRdb's version contains in-frame clones alone and is incomplete. Found here are around 260,000 clones, 75% to 90% of them singletons; the top ten hold around 3%. The sample comprised peripheral blood. These receptors all stem from a woman in her 30s with active or convalescent COVID-19.

The V and J genes are TRBV4-1 and TRBJ1-2, with 9 bases aligning to TRBD1. Germline CDR1 and CDR2: MGHRA and YSYEKL. V shed 4 bases and J 8 bases; nucleotides not matched to a gene: 8. This CDR3 contains 14 residues. The CDR3 spells CASSPSQGAGGYTF. Written as DNA, the CDR3 is TGCGCCAGCAGCCCATCACAGGGGGCGGGGGGCTACACCTTC.

The V gene is TRBV19, the J gene TRBJ2-7, with 7 nucleotides matching TRBD2. The J segment lost 5 bases and the V segment lost 5 bases, leaving 9 bases of the junction unmatched. Germline assignment: CDR1 LNHDA and CDR2 SQIVND (reference sequence). The CDR3 runs to 14 residues. The CDR3 here is CASSHGGSGNEQYF. CDR3 DNA sequence: TGTGCCAGTAGTCACGGGGGGAGCGGCAACGAGCAGTACTTC.

This chain connects TRBV5-5 to TRBJ1-2, with TRBD1 as a possible D gene (6 bases). The CDR3 length is 16 residues. V was clipped by 5 bases and J by 7 bases, with 24 bases between them. Germline loops: CDR1 SGHKS, CDR2 YYEKEE (reference sequence). DNA for the CDR3: TGTGCCAGCAGTCGTAAAGGGTCTACAGGGAATTTTGGCTACACCTTC. This encodes CASSRKGSTGNFGYTF.

The rearrangement links TRBV24-1 to TRBJ1-2; D is unclear. Germline CDR1 reads KGHDR; CDR2 reads SFDVKD. This CDR3 comprises 16 residues. The V and J ends lost 5 bases and 4 bases respectively, with 19 bases between them. The CDR3, as DNA: TGTGCCACCAGTGGTTGGGAGGCAGGCCCGACCTATGGCTACACCTTC. It codes for CATSGWEAGPTYGYTF.

The chain combines TRBV7-2 with TRBJ2-2, with 8 bases matching TRBD1. The CDR3 length is 16 residues. V dropped 5 bases and J dropped 4; count of bases not matched to a gene: 9. CDR1 SGHTA and CDR2 FQGNSA come from the germline V gene. The CDR3: CASSRRQGFSTGELFF. The CDR3 DNA reads TGTGCCAGCAGCCGGAGACAGGGGTTTAGCACCGGGGAGCTGTTTTTT.

The chain has TRBV19 and TRBJ1-5, with TRBD1 identical over 8 bases. Germline V gene lookup returns CDR1 LNHDA and CDR2 SQIVND (reference sequence). The V segment lost 7 bases and the J segment 4 bases; nucleotides outside the gene matches: 9. This CDR3 comprises 15 residues. The CDR3 DNA reads TGTGCCAGTACCCCGACAGGGGCCTATAATCAGCCCCAGCATTTT. Its protein is CASTPTGAYNQPQHF.

In this sample, this clone turned up a few times. V usage is TRBV28 and J usage is TRBJ1-2, with unresolved D. The CDR3 totals 14 residues. V dropped 6 bases and J dropped 0 bases, with 11 bases sitting between them. CDR1 and CDR2 from the germline V gene are MDHEN and SYDVKM. The CDR3 sequence: CASSLYTANYGYTF. The CDR3 region has the DNA TGTGCCAGCAGCCTTTATACAGCTAACTATGGCTACACCTTC.

The CDR3 sequence is CASSEWGQGRGTEAFF. CDR3 coding DNA: TGTGCCAGCAGTGAATGGGGACAGGGCAGGGGAACTGAAGCTTTCTTT. This chain uses TRBV25-1 with TRBJ1-1; 9 bases fit TRBD1. Germline V gene sequence: CDR1 MGHDK, CDR2 SYGVNS. The CDR3 consists of 16 residues. V lost 1 base, J lost 5 bases, and 8 bases stayed unmatched.

This chain uses TRBV10-3 with TRBJ1-3; D is uncertain. Germline CDR1 is ENHRY and CDR2 is SYGVKD. V was cut by 8 bases and J by 0 bases, with 8 bases left in between. This CDR3 is built from 13 residues. The CDR3 is CAIGPFSGNTIYF. The CDR3, as DNA: TGTGCCATCGGGCCTTTCTCTGGAAACACCATATATTTT.

This clone has just one count. The CDR3 spells CASSINQGTDTQYF. CDR3 nucleotides: TGTGCCAGTAGCATAAACCAGGGCACAGATACGCAGTATTTT. This chain connects TRBV19 to TRBJ2-3; no firm D call. This CDR3 is built from 14 residues. V lost 6 bases, J lost 1 base, and 11 bases lay in between. In germline, CDR1 is LNHDA, CDR2 SQIVND (reference sequence).

This chain's CDR3 is CASSYPGGNTEAFF. The CDR3 coding sequence is TGTGCCAGCAGTTACCCGGGGGGGAATACTGAAGCTTTCTTT. V is TRBV6-9 and J is TRBJ1-1, with D perhaps TRBD1 (5 bases). The CDR3 sequence is 14 residues long. V was pared by 3 bases and J by 5 bases, with 13 bases between. The germline gives CDR1 MNHGY, CDR2 SVAAGI.

The chain uses TRBV5-1 and TRBJ2-1; 8 nucleotides agree with TRBD2. CDR1 SGHRS and CDR2 YFSETQ come from the germline V gene. The CDR3 is made up of 14 amino acids. Trimming at V came to 4 bases and at J to 9 bases, leaving 9 bases not matched to a gene. Here the CDR3 DNA reads TGCGCCAGCAGCAACCCCGGGACTAGAAGTGAGCAGTTCTTC. Protein: CASSNPGTRSEQFF. The entire variable domain, with the rest obtained from reference TRBV5-1 and TRBJ2-1, is as follows: KAGVTQTPRYLIKTRGQQVTLSCSPISGHRSVSWYQQTPGQGLQFLFEYFSETQRNKGNFPGRFSGRQFSNSRSEMNVSTLELGDSALYLCASSNPGTRSEQFFGPGTRLTVL.

The V call is TRBV18, the J call TRBJ1-4; possibly TRBD1 for D (5 bases). Germline CDR1 KGHSH, CDR2 LQKENI. The CDR3 sequence is 16 residues long. The V gene lost 1 base and the J gene lost 8 bases, with 17 bases spanning the gap. DNA of the CDR3: TGTGCCAGCTCACCACGCTCTCAGGGTCAGCGAGAAAAACTGTTTTTT. Translated, it gives CASSPRSQGQREKLFF.

The chain uses TRBV6-5 and TRBJ1-6; possibly TRBD1 for D (6 bases). The ends were cut back, 11 bases at V and 6 bases at J, with 20 bases in the middle. The CDR3 sequence is 15 residues long. Germline V gene lookup returns CDR1 MNHEY and CDR2 SVGAGI. The CDR3 sequence is CAVDLGAGSNSPLHF. CDR3 DNA sequence: TGTGCCGTGGATTTGGGGGCAGGTTCTAATTCACCCCTCCACTTT.

The chain links TRBV7-2 to TRBJ2-1; D might be TRBD2 (6 bases). V was shortened by 1 base and J by 4 bases, with 14 bases between the two germline ends. This CDR3 has 16 amino acids. Germline CDR1 SGHTA, CDR2 FQGNSA. The CDR3 sequence: CASSLDAGRTYNEQFF. In DNA, the CDR3 is TGTGCCAGCAGCTTAGATGCGGGGAGAACGTACAATGAGCAGTTCTTC. Using reference TRBV7-2 and TRBJ2-1 for the parts outside the CDR3, the full variable domain is GAGVSQSPSNKVTEKGKDVELRCDPISGHTALYWYRQSLGQGLEFLIYFQGNSAPDKSGLPSDRFSAERTGGSVSTLTIQRTQQEDSAVYLCASSLDAGRTYNEQFFGPGTRLTVL.

The chain carries TRBV10-2 and TRBJ2-7, with a possible D match to TRBD2 (6 bases). Germline V gene sequence: CDR1 WSHSY, CDR2 SAAADI. V lost 2 bases, J lost 4 bases, and 27 bases lay in between. The length of the CDR3 is 19 residues. CDR3 in amino acids: CASSEPSLIPGTHRYEQYF. DNA of the CDR3: TGCGCCAGCAGTGAGCCCTCCCTAATACCCGGGACTCACCGTTACGAGCAGTACTTC.

The genes are TRBV27 and TRBJ2-2, with TRBD1 matching 10 bases. The CDR3 runs to 15 residues. Looked up from germline, CDR1 is MNHEY and CDR2 is SMNVEV (reference sequence). V gave up 5 bases and J gave up 6 bases; unmatched junction bases: 6. In DNA, the CDR3 is TGTGCCAGCAGTCTGACAGGGGGCGGGGCCGGGGAGCTGTTTTTT. It is translated as CASSLTGGGAGELFF.

The V gene is TRBV9, the J gene TRBJ1-3, with no clear D. Germline V gene data show CDR1 as SGDLS and CDR2 as YYNGEE. The CDR3 consists of 14 residues. With 0 bases removed from V and 1 base from J, the gap between germline ends came to 5 bases. The CDR3 reads CASSVEHSGNTIYF. The CDR3 region has the DNA TGTGCCAGCAGCGTAGAACATTCTGGAAACACCATATATTTT. The entire variable domain, with the rest obtained from reference TRBV9 and TRBJ1-3, is as follows: DSGVTQTPKHLITATGQRVTLRCSPRSGDLSVYWYQQSLDQGLQFLIQYYNGEERAKGNILERFSAQQFPDLHSELNLSSLELGDSALYFCASSVEHSGNTIYFGEGSWLTVV.

The rearrangement uses TRBV30 and TRBJ1-2; a possible D gene is TRBD1 (5 bases). The germline V gene has CDR1 GTSNPN and CDR2 SVGIG (reference sequence). Trimming removed 3 bases at V and 5 bases at J, with 22 bases between. The CDR3 is 16 amino acids. The CDR3 coding sequence is TGTGCCTGGAGATTCTTCTTGGGGAGGGGAAATTATGGCTACACCTTC. Amino acid sequence: CAWRFFLGRGNYGYTF.

V and J are TRBV24-1 and TRBJ2-1; possibly TRBD2 for D (6 bases). V was clipped by 7 bases and J by 0 bases, with 12 bases between them. The CDR3 has 15 residues. Per germline, CDR1 KGHDR and CDR2 SFDVKD. CDR3 loop: CATSGGGGSYNEQFF. CDR3 in DNA: TGTGCCACCAGCGGGGGTGGGGGCTCCTACAATGAGCAGTTCTTC.

The chain uses TRBV7-9 and TRBJ1-2; D unclear. There are 16 residues in the CDR3. The germline CDR1 and CDR2 sequences are SEHNR and FQNEAQ (reference sequence). V lost 8 bases to trimming and J lost 5 bases, with 24 bases between them. This CDR3 reads CASVPPLAGPFYGYTF. CDR3 bases: TGTGCCAGCGTCCCTCCTTTGGCAGGCCCTTTTTATGGCTACACCTTC.

V usage is TRBV19 and J usage is TRBJ1-2; tentative D call: TRBD1 (6 bases). The CDR3 runs 11 residues. V lost 9 bases and J 7 bases, leaving 12 bases between the germline ends. Per the germline V gene, CDR1 is LNHDA and CDR2 is SQIVND (reference sequence). CDR3 protein: CASQRGAGYTF. CDR3 nucleotides: TGTGCCAGCCAGCGGGGGGCTGGCTACACCTTC.

The rearrangement links TRBV13 to TRBJ2-3, with TRBD2 matching over 8 bases. V dropped 4 bases and J dropped 9; count of bases not matched to a gene: 9. Germline CDR1 is PRHDT and CDR2 is FYEKMQ (reference sequence). This CDR3 contains 14 residues. The CDR3 here is CASSSRPSGYTQYF. The DNA of the CDR3 is TGTGCCAGCAGCTCCCGCCCTAGCGGGTACACGCAGTATTTT.

The chain recombines TRBV5-1 with TRBJ2-3, with 12 bases identical to TRBD2. After removal of 4 bases from V and 4 bases from J, the junction contained 7 bases not matched to a gene. The CDR3 spans 16 residues. The germline V gene encodes CDR1 SGHRS and CDR2 YFSETQ. CDR3 protein: CASSPRTSGVADTQYF. The CDR3 DNA reads TGCGCCAGCAGCCCGAGGACTAGCGGGGTCGCAGATACGCAGTATTTT.

The chain recombines TRBV7-2 with TRBJ1-6; D unclear. This CDR3 is 16 amino acids long. CDR1 and CDR2 (germline): SGHTA, FQGNSA. Deletions cut 5 bases from V and 7 bases from J, with 18 bases between. As DNA, the CDR3 is TGTGCCAGCAGCCGCCTGAGGCTCGATGGCAATTCACCCCTCCACTTT. Protein sequence: CASSRLRLDGNSPLHF.

This clone was detected once. This CDR3 is also generated by other DNA sequences in the sample. V usage is TRBV5-1 and J usage is TRBJ1-2; D gene ambiguous. CDR1 and CDR2 from the germline V gene are SGHRS and YFSETQ. V lost 0 bases and J 8 bases, leaving 11 bases between the germline ends. This CDR3 comprises 13 residues. For the CDR3, the DNA is TGCGCCAGCAGCTTGGGGACTGGGGTAGGCTACACCTTC. Its protein product is CASSLGTGVGYTF.

This rearrangement joins TRBV27 to TRBJ2-7, with D possibly matching TRBD1 (5 bases). Per germline, CDR1 MNHEY and CDR2 SMNVEV (reference sequence). V gave up 0 bases and J gave up 2 bases, with 26 bases separating them. The CDR3 spans 20 residues. CDR3 residues: CASSLSVFRQPLRLTYEQYF. The CDR3 bases are TGTGCCAGCAGTTTATCAGTTTTCCGACAGCCGCTGAGGTTGACCTACGAGCAGTACTTC.